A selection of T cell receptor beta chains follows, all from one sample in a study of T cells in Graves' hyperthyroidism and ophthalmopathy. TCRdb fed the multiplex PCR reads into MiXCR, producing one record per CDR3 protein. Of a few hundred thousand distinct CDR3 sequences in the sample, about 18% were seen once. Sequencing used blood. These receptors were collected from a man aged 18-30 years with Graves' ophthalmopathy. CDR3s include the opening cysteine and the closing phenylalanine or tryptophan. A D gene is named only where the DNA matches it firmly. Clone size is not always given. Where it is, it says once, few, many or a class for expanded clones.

CDR3nt: TGCAGTGCTGGGAACACCCAGGGAGACGAGCAGTACTTC; CDR3aa: CSAGNTQGDEQYF; abundance: many; j_gene: TRBJ2-7; d_gene: NA; v_gene: TRBV20-1
CDR3nt: TGTGCCAGCACCCTCAGCGGTACAGAGAACTTC; CDR3aa: CASTLSGTENF; abundance: few; j_gene: TRBJ2-7; d_gene: NA; v_gene: TRBV2
CDR3nt: TGTGCCAGTAGTATAGAACTCCTCGACGGCTACTATGGCTACACCTTC; CDR3aa: CASSIELLDGYYGYTF; abundance: once; j_gene: TRBJ1-2; d_gene: NA; v_gene: TRBV19
CDR3nt: TGCGCCAGCAGCTTGGACGGGGCAGGCTACGAGCAGTACTTC; CDR3aa: CASSLDGAGYEQYF; abundance: many; j_gene: TRBJ2-7; d_gene: NA; v_gene: TRBV5-1
CDR3nt: TGTGCCATCAGTGATGTTGCTGGAGCTTTCTTT; CDR3aa: CAISDVAGAFF; abundance: NA; j_gene: TRBJ1-1; d_gene: NA; v_gene: TRBV10-3
CDR3nt: TGTGCCAGCAGCCAAGATAGAAACGAGCAGTACTTC; CDR3aa: CASSQDRNEQYF; abundance: many; j_gene: TRBJ2-7; d_gene: NA; v_gene: TRBV3-1
CDR3nt: TGTGCCAGCAGTTGGACTAGCGGGGGGATTTATGAGCAGTTCTTC; CDR3aa: CASSWTSGGIYEQFF; abundance: few; j_gene: TRBJ2-1; d_gene: TRBD2; v_gene: TRBV6-1
CDR3nt: TGCGCCAGCAGCTTGGCGGACGCAGGATCAGGAAACACCATATATTTT; CDR3aa: CASSLADAGSGNTIYF; abundance: NA; j_gene: TRBJ1-3; d_gene: NA; v_gene: TRBV5-1
CDR3nt: TGTGCCAGCAGTTACGCAGGCACAGATACGCAGTATTTT; CDR3aa: CASSYAGTDTQYF; abundance: few; j_gene: TRBJ2-3; d_gene: NA; v_gene: TRBV6-6
CDR3nt: TGTGCCAGCAGCCAAGACCCAGGGGGGCAAAGCAATCAGCCCCAGCATTTT; CDR3aa: CASSQDPGGQSNQPQHF; abundance: many; j_gene: TRBJ1-5; d_gene: TRBD1; v_gene: TRBV3-1
CDR3nt: TGTGCCAGCAGTTTGGTCGAAGCGGGACCCCAAGAGACCCAGTACTTC; CDR3aa: CASSLVEAGPQETQYF; abundance: many; j_gene: TRBJ2-5; d_gene: TRBD2; v_gene: TRBV12-3/TRBV12-4
CDR3nt: TGTGCCAGCAGTTACTCCACCCGGGACATAAGAGCGAATCCTAGCACAGATACGCAGTATTTT; CDR3aa: CASSYSTRDIRANPSTDTQYF; abundance: many; j_gene: TRBJ2-3; d_gene: NA; v_gene: TRBV6-6
CDR3nt: TGCGCCAGCAGCTTTTCGGCGGGGCCCAGCACAGATACGCAGTATTTT; CDR3aa: CASSFSAGPSTDTQYF; abundance: NA; j_gene: TRBJ2-3; d_gene: NA; v_gene: TRBV5-1
CDR3nt: TGTGCCACCAGTGATTCTGGTGGGGGCAAAGATGAGCAGTTCTTC; CDR3aa: CATSDSGGGKDEQFF; abundance: many; j_gene: TRBJ2-1; d_gene: NA; v_gene: TRBV24-1
CDR3nt: TGTGCCAGCACCCTGGGTAATACGCAGTATTTT; CDR3aa: CASTLGNTQYF; abundance: many; j_gene: TRBJ2-3; d_gene: NA; v_gene: TRBV12-3/TRBV12-4
CDR3nt: TGTGCCAGCAGCTCCGGAGTCCCAGATACGCAGTATTTT; CDR3aa: CASSSGVPDTQYF; abundance: few; j_gene: TRBJ2-3; d_gene: NA; v_gene: TRBV7-3
CDR3nt: TGTGCCAGCAGCGCAACTAGAGGGGGGACAAGCGAGCAGTTCTTC; CDR3aa: CASSATRGGTSEQFF; abundance: few; j_gene: TRBJ2-1; d_gene: NA; v_gene: TRBV7-3
CDR3nt: TGTGCCAGCAGCCAAGATTTAGGGGACAGCCAGCCCCAGCATTTT; CDR3aa: CASSQDLGDSQPQHF; abundance: many; j_gene: TRBJ1-5; d_gene: TRBD1; v_gene: TRBV3-1
CDR3nt: TGTGCCAGCACGATGGGGACAGGCCCCGGAGAAAAACTGTTTTTT; CDR3aa: CASTMGTGPGEKLFF; abundance: NA; j_gene: TRBJ1-4; d_gene: TRBD1; v_gene: TRBV6-1
CDR3nt: TGTGCCAGCTCACCAGCCCCGGGAGACCAAGAGACCCAGTACTTC; CDR3aa: CASSPAPGDQETQYF; abundance: many; j_gene: TRBJ2-5; d_gene: NA; v_gene: TRBV18
CDR3nt: TGTGCCAGCAGCGTCAGCCAAACTCCGGGACTAGCGGGGGGGCCAGGAGATACGCAGTATTTT; CDR3aa: CASSVSQTPGLAGGPGDTQYF; abundance: few; j_gene: TRBJ2-3; d_gene: TRBD2; v_gene: TRBV9
CDR3nt: TGTGCCAGCAGCCAGCCACAGGGGGCAGAGGTACACACCTTC; CDR3aa: CASSQPQGAEVHTF; abundance: few; j_gene: TRBJ1-2; d_gene: TRBD1; v_gene: TRBV3-1
CDR3nt: TGCAGTGCCCAAGGCCAGGGCTACGAGCAGTACTTC; CDR3aa: CSAQGQGYEQYF; abundance: NA; j_gene: TRBJ2-7; d_gene: NA; v_gene: TRBV20-1
CDR3nt: TGTGCCAGCAGTTACTCGGAGTTGGGGCGAGAGACCCAGTACTTC; CDR3aa: CASSYSELGRETQYF; abundance: few; j_gene: TRBJ2-5; d_gene: NA; v_gene: TRBV6-5
CDR3nt: TGCAGTGCTAGAGACATAGCCCAGCCCCAGCATTTT; CDR3aa: CSARDIAQPQHF; abundance: once; j_gene: TRBJ1-5; d_gene: NA; v_gene: TRBV20-1
CDR3nt: TGCGCCAGCAGCCTCGGGACATATAACACCGGGGAGCTGTTTTTT; CDR3aa: CASSLGTYNTGELFF; abundance: few; j_gene: TRBJ2-2; d_gene: NA; v_gene: TRBV5-1
CDR3nt: TGTGCCAGCACCCCAAGGGGGACAGGGGGCTTGAACATTCAGTACTTC; CDR3aa: CASTPRGTGGLNIQYF; abundance: few; j_gene: TRBJ2-4; d_gene: TRBD1; v_gene: TRBV6-1
CDR3nt: TGTGCCAGCAGGACGGGACTGATCTACGAGCAGTACTTC; CDR3aa: CASRTGLIYEQYF; abundance: NA; j_gene: TRBJ2-7; d_gene: NA; v_gene: TRBV28
CDR3nt: TGCAGTGCTAGAGAGGACCCCGGCCCTTACTCCTATAATTCACCCCTCCACTTT; CDR3aa: CSAREDPGPYSYNSPLHF; abundance: few; j_gene: TRBJ1-6; d_gene: NA; v_gene: TRBV20-1
CDR3nt: TGTGCCGGCAGCTTCCGACTAGCGGGGGGCAAAGCGGCCGGGGAGCTGTTTTTT; CDR3aa: CAGSFRLAGGKAAGELFF; abundance: NA; j_gene: TRBJ2-2; d_gene: TRBD2; v_gene: TRBV7-9
CDR3nt: TGTGCCATCAGTGACCCAGGGGAGGCGGAACAGCCCCAGCATTTT; CDR3aa: CAISDPGEAEQPQHF; abundance: many; j_gene: TRBJ1-5; d_gene: NA; v_gene: TRBV10-3
CDR3nt: TGTGCCAGCAGCGTCAGGGGTCCTGGAAACACCATATATTTT; CDR3aa: CASSVRGPGNTIYF; abundance: NA; j_gene: TRBJ1-3; d_gene: NA; v_gene: TRBV6-4
CDR3nt: TGCAGTGCTAGAGAGTCTGGTGGAAGCACTGGAGCTTTCTTT; CDR3aa: CSARESGGSTGAFF; abundance: NA; j_gene: TRBJ1-1; d_gene: NA; v_gene: TRBV20-1
CDR3nt: NA; CDR3aa: CASSTSAGGSTDTQYF; abundance: few; j_gene: TRBJ2-3; d_gene: NA; v_gene: TRBV27
CDR3nt: TGTGCCAGCAGCCTACGGGACAGCTATGGCTACACCTTC; CDR3aa: CASSLRDSYGYTF; abundance: many; j_gene: TRBJ1-2; d_gene: TRBD1; v_gene: TRBV11-1
CDR3nt: TGTGCCAGCAGCTTAGGGCCCGGGACAGGCTCCTACGAGCAGTACTTC; CDR3aa: CASSLGPGTGSYEQYF; abundance: few; j_gene: TRBJ2-7; d_gene: TRBD1; v_gene: TRBV11-3
CDR3nt: TGTGCCAGCAGCCCTCGACTGACGACAAGAGAGTCCCAGTACTTC; CDR3aa: CASSPRLTTRESQYF; abundance: few; j_gene: TRBJ2-5; d_gene: NA; v_gene: TRBV11-2
CDR3nt: TGTGCCAGCATAAGACGGCAGGAAGAGACCCAGTACTTC; CDR3aa: CASIRRQEETQYF; abundance: many; j_gene: TRBJ2-5; d_gene: NA; v_gene: TRBV18
CDR3nt: TGTGCCAGCAGCGCCCACCGGGACAGGGGAGGCTATGGCTACACCTTC; CDR3aa: CASSAHRDRGGYGYTF; abundance: NA; j_gene: TRBJ1-2; d_gene: TRBD1; v_gene: TRBV2
CDR3nt: TGTGCCAGCAGTTTATCTTGGGACAGGGGAAATTTGTGGGAGCAGTTCTTC; CDR3aa: CASSLSWDRGNLWEQFF; abundance: many; j_gene: TRBJ2-1; d_gene: TRBD1; v_gene: TRBV27
CDR3nt: TGTGCCAGCAGCGCAGGGGGCGCGGGGCAGCCCCAGCATTTT; CDR3aa: CASSAGGAGQPQHF; abundance: many; j_gene: TRBJ1-5; d_gene: TRBD1; v_gene: TRBV9
CDR3nt: TGTGCCATCAGGCCCGGGACAGGGGCCCTCACCTACGAGCAGTACTTC; CDR3aa: CAIRPGTGALTYEQYF; abundance: NA; j_gene: TRBJ2-7; d_gene: TRBD1; v_gene: TRBV10-3
CDR3nt: TGTGCCAGCAGTTTAATGGGGGGATATGAAAAACTGTTTTTT; CDR3aa: CASSLMGGYEKLFF; abundance: NA; j_gene: TRBJ1-4; d_gene: NA; v_gene: TRBV12-3/TRBV12-4
CDR3nt: TGTGCCAGCAGCAGAGGGACAGCGGGAAACACCATATATTTT; CDR3aa: CASSRGTAGNTIYF; abundance: few; j_gene: TRBJ1-3; d_gene: TRBD1; v_gene: TRBV7-8
CDR3nt: TGTGCCAGTAGCGAGACCCAAAAGGGCAGGCAACAAGAGACCCAGTACTTC; CDR3aa: CASSETQKGRQQETQYF; abundance: few; j_gene: TRBJ2-5; d_gene: NA; v_gene: TRBV19
CDR3nt: TGTGCCAGCAGCTTGAGGGGGGAGTGGACTGAAGCTTTCTTT; CDR3aa: CASSLRGEWTEAFF; abundance: many; j_gene: TRBJ1-1; d_gene: NA; v_gene: TRBV11-1
CDR3nt: TGTGCCAGCAGCCTTACAGGGCTGGAAGCTTTCTTT; CDR3aa: CASSLTGLEAFF; abundance: many; j_gene: TRBJ1-1; d_gene: NA; v_gene: TRBV11-2
CDR3nt: TGCGCCAGCAGCCCCCAAGGACTAGCAGTCGCCGAGACCCAGTACTTC; CDR3aa: CASSPQGLAVAETQYF; abundance: many; j_gene: TRBJ2-5; d_gene: TRBD2; v_gene: TRBV5-1
CDR3nt: TGTGCCAGCAGTCCCCCATCTAGGCAGGGTGAGCAGTTCTTC; CDR3aa: CASSPPSRQGEQFF; abundance: few; j_gene: TRBJ2-1; d_gene: NA; v_gene: TRBV28
CDR3nt: TGTGCCAGCAGTTTAGGGCCTCTGGAGACCTTC; CDR3aa: CASSLGPLETF; abundance: NA; j_gene: TRBJ1-2; d_gene: NA; v_gene: TRBV12-3/TRBV12-4
CDR3nt: TGTGCCAGCAGTTTTAGGCAGGACAGCAAAAATGGCTACACCTTC; CDR3aa: CASSFRQDSKNGYTF; abundance: many; j_gene: TRBJ1-2; d_gene: NA; v_gene: TRBV27
CDR3nt: TGTGCCAGCAGTTACTCGGTGGGGGCGAACTATGGCTACACCTTC; CDR3aa: CASSYSVGANYGYTF; abundance: NA; j_gene: TRBJ1-2; d_gene: NA; v_gene: TRBV6-5
CDR3nt: TGTGCCAGCAGCTTAGGAGGGGGGGTCTATGGCTACACCTTC; CDR3aa: CASSLGGGVYGYTF; abundance: many; j_gene: TRBJ1-2; d_gene: NA; v_gene: TRBV11-2
CDR3nt: TGTGCCAGCAGCGCGCGCGTCATAACAGGGGTTGGGAATGAGCAGTTCTTC; CDR3aa: CASSARVITGVGNEQFF; abundance: many; j_gene: TRBJ2-1; d_gene: TRBD1; v_gene: TRBV7-2
CDR3nt: TGTGCCAGCAGTTACTCCGTTACAGGGTTAGGGGAGCAGTTCTTC; CDR3aa: CASSYSVTGLGEQFF; abundance: few; j_gene: TRBJ2-1; d_gene: NA; v_gene: TRBV6-5